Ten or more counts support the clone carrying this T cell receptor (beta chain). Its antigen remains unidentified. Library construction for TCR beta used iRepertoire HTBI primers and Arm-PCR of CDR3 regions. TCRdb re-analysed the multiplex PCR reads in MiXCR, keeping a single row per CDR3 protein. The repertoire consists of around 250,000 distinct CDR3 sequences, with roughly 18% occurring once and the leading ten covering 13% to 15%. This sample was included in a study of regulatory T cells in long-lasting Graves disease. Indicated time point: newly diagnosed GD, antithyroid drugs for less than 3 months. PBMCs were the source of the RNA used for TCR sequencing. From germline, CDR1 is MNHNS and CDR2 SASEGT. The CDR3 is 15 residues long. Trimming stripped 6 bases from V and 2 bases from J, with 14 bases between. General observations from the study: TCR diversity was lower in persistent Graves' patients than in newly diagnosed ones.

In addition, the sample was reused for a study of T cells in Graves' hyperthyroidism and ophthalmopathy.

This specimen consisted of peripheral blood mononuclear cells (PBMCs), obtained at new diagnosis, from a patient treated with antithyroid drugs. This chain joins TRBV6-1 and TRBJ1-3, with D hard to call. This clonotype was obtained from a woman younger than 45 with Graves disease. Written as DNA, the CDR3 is TGTGCCAGCAGATTGGACCCAGGAGCTGGAAACACCATATATTTT. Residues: CASRLDPGAGNTIYF.